The 8 T cell receptor beta chains below all came from one sample that was sequenced in a study of T cell changes during pregnancy in multiple sclerosis. The data were produced by immunoSEQ multiplex PCR, yet TCRdb's version contains in-frame clones alone and is incomplete. The sample gives 85,000 to 100,000 clones, more than 90% of which show up once; about 1.6% is in the top ten. Source: peripheral blood, taken in the first trimester of pregnancy. The receptors here all came from a female donor with multiple sclerosis, enrolled in a pregnancy study.

This clone was seen a handful of times. CDR3 nucleotide sequence: TGCGCCAGCAGCCTGGACAGGGGGAACATTCAGTACTTC. It is translated as CASSLDRGNIQYF. The chain employs TRBV4-1 and TRBJ2-4; 10 positions match TRBD1. CDR1 is MGHRA and CDR2 is YSYEKL in the germline V gene. CDR3 length equals 13 residues. Germline trimming cut 4 bases from V and 7 bases from J; bases unmatched to any gene: 1.

The chain is built from TRBV10-2 and TRBJ1-1; no reliable D call. The ends were cut back, 6 bases at V and 8 bases at J, with 16 bases in the middle. This CDR3 has 13 residues. Germline lookup yields CDR1 WSHSY and CDR2 SAAADI. Here the CDR3 reads CASSLDGSWEAFF. In nucleotides, the CDR3 is TGCGCCAGCAGCCTAGATGGGTCGTGGGAAGCTTTCTTT.

V gene TRBV9 combines with J gene TRBJ2-3, with D possibly being TRBD1 (7 bases). Trimming shortened V by 2 bases and J by 1 base, and 14 bases separated the two germline ends. In germline, CDR1 is SGDLS, CDR2 YYNGEE. The CDR3 spans 16 residues. The CDR3 spells CASSVRGGGGTDTQYF. The CDR3 nucleotides read TGTGCCAGCAGCGTGCGAGGGGGCGGGGGCACAGATACGCAGTATTTT.

V is TRBV21-1 and J is TRBJ1-2. TRBV21-1 is termed a pseudogene. The CDR3 has 13 amino acids. The CDR3 DNA reads TGTGCCAGCAGCCATTTTCACGGGGATGGCTACACCTTC. Translating gives CASSHFHGDGYTF.

The chain couples TRBV30 to TRBJ1-1; no clear D. The CDR3 is made up of 11 amino acids. CDR1 and CDR2 (germline): GTSNPN, SVGIG (reference sequence). V was shortened by 2 bases and J by 5 bases, with 6 bases between the two germline ends. CDR3 amino acids: CAWSYGTEAFF. As DNA, the CDR3 is TGTGCCTGGAGTTACGGGACTGAAGCTTTCTTT.

CDR3 coding DNA: TGCGCCAGCAGCCAAGATCTAATAACGTACTCCTCCTACGAGCAGTACTTC. Translation gives CASSQDLITYSSYEQYF. The chain has TRBV4-3 and TRBJ2-7; D not certain. Per the germline V gene, CDR1 is LGHNA and CDR2 is YSLEER. With 0 bases removed from V and 0 bases from J, the gap between germline ends came to 15 bases. The CDR3 totals 17 residues.

This chain links TRBV7-2 with TRBJ2-5; 8 nucleotides line up with TRBD1. This CDR3 comprises 14 residues. V dropped 4 bases and J dropped 5; count of bases not matched to a gene: 6. The germline CDR1 and CDR2 sequences are SGHTA and FQGNSA. CDR3 DNA: TGTGCCAGCAGCTCGTCCGGACAGGGCGAGACCCAGTACTTC. Its protein product is CASSSSGQGETQYF.

This chain joins TRBV30 and TRBJ1-1; 7 bases are a match to TRBD1. This CDR3 has 14 residues. V was pared by 0 bases and J by 5 bases, with 6 bases of the junction left unmatched. Germline V CDR1 and CDR2: GTSNPN, SVGIG (reference sequence). The CDR3: CAWSVTGADTEAFF. The CDR3, as DNA: TGTGCCTGGAGTGTAACAGGGGCGGATACTGAAGCTTTCTTT. The entire variable domain, with the rest obtained from reference TRBV30 and TRBJ1-1, is as follows: SQTIHQWPATLVQPVGSPLSLECTVEGTSNPNLYWYRQAAGRGLQLLFYSVGIGQISSEVPQNLSASRPQDRQFILSSKKLLLSDSGFYLCAWSVTGADTEAFFGQGTRLTVV.